This TCR beta chain was captured by sequencing in a study of blood T cell repertoires in COVID-19. CDR1 and CDR2 from the germline V gene are LNHDA and SQIVND (reference sequence). The V gene end was trimmed by 4 bases and the J gene end by 4 bases; junction bases not matched to a gene: 14. The CDR3 runs 17 residues. The assay was immunoSEQ multiplex PCR, and TCRdb's table has in-frame clones only and misses some. The sample shows approximately 100,000 clones, roughly 85% of them seen only once. The V gene is TRBV19, the J gene TRBJ1-2; 8 positions agree with TRBD1. This sequence originates from a woman aged 70-85 years with active or convalescent COVID-19. Material for sequencing was peripheral blood. The CDR3 DNA is TGTGCCAGTAGTAAGACAGGGGTTATTGGCGGTGGCTATGGCTACACCTTC. Its translation is CASSKTGVIGGGYGYTF.